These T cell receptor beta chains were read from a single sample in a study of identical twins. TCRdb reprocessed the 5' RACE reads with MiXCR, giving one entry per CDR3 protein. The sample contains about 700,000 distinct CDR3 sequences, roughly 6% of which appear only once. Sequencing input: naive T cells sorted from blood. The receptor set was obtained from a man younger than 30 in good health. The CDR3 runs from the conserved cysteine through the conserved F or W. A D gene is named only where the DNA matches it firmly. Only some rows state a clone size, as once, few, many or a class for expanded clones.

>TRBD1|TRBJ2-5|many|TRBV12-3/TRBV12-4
TGTGCCAGCGGGACAGGGGTGAAGACCCAGTACTTC
CASGTGVKTQYF
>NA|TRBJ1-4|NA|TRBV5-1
TGCGCCAGCAGCTTGTTCGGGGCTAATGAAAAACTGTTTTTT
CASSLFGANEKLFF
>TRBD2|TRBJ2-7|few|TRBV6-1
TGTGCCAGCAGCTCTAGCGGGAGGGAGTACGAGCAGTACTTC
CASSSSGREYEQYF
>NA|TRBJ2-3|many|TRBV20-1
TGCAGTGCCCACAAAGGGGGTCTCACAGATACGCAGTATTTT
CSAHKGGLTDTQYF
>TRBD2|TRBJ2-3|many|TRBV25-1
TGTGCCAGCAGTGAATCCAGCGGGGGGGGAAATACGCAGTATTTT
CASSESSGGGNTQYF
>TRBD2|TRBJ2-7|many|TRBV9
TGTGCCAGCAGCTCTAGCGGGAGCTCCTACGAGCAGTACTTC
CASSSSGSSYEQYF
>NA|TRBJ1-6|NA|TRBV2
TGTGCCAGCATGAAGGGGACGGGTAATTCACCCCTCCACTTT
CASMKGTGNSPLHF
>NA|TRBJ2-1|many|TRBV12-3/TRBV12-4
TGTGCTATTGGGCCTTGGGACTCCAATGAGCAGTTCTTC
CAIGPWDSNEQFF
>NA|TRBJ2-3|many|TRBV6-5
TGTGCCAGCAGCTATGGCGGGAGCACAGATACGCAGTATTTT
CASSYGGSTDTQYF
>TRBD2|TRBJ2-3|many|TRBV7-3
TGTGCCAGCAGCGCCTTGGGGACTAGCGGGTATACGCAGTATTTT
CASSALGTSGYTQYF
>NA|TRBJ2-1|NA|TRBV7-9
TGTGCCAGCAGCCCTCGGCGTCTTGAGAATGAGCAGTTCTTC
CASSPRRLENEQFF
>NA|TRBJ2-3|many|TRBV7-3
TGTGCCAGCAGCTCGGGACGGACCACAGATACGCAGTATTTT
CASSSGRTTDTQYF
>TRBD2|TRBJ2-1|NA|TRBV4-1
TGCGCCAGCAACGGGGGGAACGGGAGGGCGATGGGAGAGCAGTTCTTC
CASNGGNGRAMGEQFF
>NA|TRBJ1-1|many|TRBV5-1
TGCGCCAGCAGCTTAGAACAGGGCACTGAAGCTTTCTTT
CASSLEQGTEAFF
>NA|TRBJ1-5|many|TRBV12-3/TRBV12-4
TGTGCCAGCAGAGAGACAGAGGTGGGCAATCAGCCCCAGCATTTT
CASRETEVGNQPQHF
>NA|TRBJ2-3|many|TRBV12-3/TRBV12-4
TGTGCCAGCAGTAACCTAGGCCCAGATACGCAGTATTTT
CASSNLGPDTQYF
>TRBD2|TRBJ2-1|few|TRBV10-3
TGTGCCATCAGTGAGTCCCTAGCGGGAGTCAATGAGCAGTTCTTC
CAISESLAGVNEQFF
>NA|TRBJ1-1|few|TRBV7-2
TGTGCCAGCAGCTTATCCGACAGGACTGAAGCTTTCTTT
CASSLSDRTEAFF
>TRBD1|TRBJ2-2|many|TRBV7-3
TGTGCCAGCAATAAGGGACAGGGGAACACCGGGGAGCTGTTTTTT
CASNKGQGNTGELFF
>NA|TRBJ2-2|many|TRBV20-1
TGCAGTGCTAGGGAAACGACCGGGGAGCTGTTTTTT
CSARETTGELFF
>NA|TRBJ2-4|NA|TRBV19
TGTGCCAGTAGTACCCTCGGGGTACTAGCCAAAAACATTCAGTACTTC
CASSTLGVLAKNIQYF
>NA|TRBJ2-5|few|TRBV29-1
TGCAGCGTTGAGGCCTCCTCCCAAGAGACCCAGTACTTC
CSVEASSQETQYF
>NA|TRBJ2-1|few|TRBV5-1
TGCGCCAGCAGCTTGGAAGGACTCCGGAGCGATGAGCAGTTCTTC
CASSLEGLRSDEQFF
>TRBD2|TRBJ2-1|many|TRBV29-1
TGCAGCGACGGGACTAGCTCCTACAATGAGCAGTTCTTC
CSDGTSSYNEQFF
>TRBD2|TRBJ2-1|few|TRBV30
TGTGCCTGGAGTGTAGCGGCGGGGGGCGGGACCTCCCTCTACAATGAGCAGTTCTTC
CAWSVAAGGGTSLYNEQFF
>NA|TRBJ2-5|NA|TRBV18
TGTGCCAGCTCTCGCGGGACAGTCAGACAAGAGACCCAGTACTTC
CASSRGTVRQETQYF
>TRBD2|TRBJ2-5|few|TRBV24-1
TGTGCCACCAGTGATTTTGCGGGGGGCCAAGAGACCCAGTACTTC
CATSDFAGGQETQYF
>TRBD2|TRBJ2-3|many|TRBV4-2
TGTGCCAGCAGCCAAGATAGCGGGAGGGGTGGCACAGATACGCAGTATTTT
CASSQDSGRGGTDTQYF
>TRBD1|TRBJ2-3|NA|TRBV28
TGTGCCAGCAGTTTTTTGGGGGACAGGACCCTCACAGATACGCAGTATTTT
CASSFLGDRTLTDTQYF
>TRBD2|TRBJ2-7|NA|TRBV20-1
TGCAGTGCTAACAGGGTAGCGGGAGGGCCCTACGAGCAGTACTTC
CSANRVAGGPYEQYF
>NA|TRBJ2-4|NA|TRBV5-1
TGCGCCAGCAGCTCCCGACAGAGCCTAGCCAAAAACATTCACTACTTC
CASSSRQSLAKNIHYF
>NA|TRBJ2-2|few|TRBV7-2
TGTGCCAGCAGCTTACTGATGGGCTCCACCACCGGGGAGCTGTTTTTT
CASSLLMGSTTGELFF
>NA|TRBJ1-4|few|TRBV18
TGTGCCAGCTCACCATTCAACACAATGACTGAAAAACTGTTTTTT
CASSPFNTMTEKLFF
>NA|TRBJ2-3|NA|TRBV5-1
TGCGCCAGCAGTCAAGTTCCGGGAGCAGGGCCAGATACGCAGTATTTT
CASSQVPGAGPDTQYF
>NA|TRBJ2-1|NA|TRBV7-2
TGTGCCAGCAGCTTTACTGCCAATGAGCAGTTCTTC
CASSFTANEQFF
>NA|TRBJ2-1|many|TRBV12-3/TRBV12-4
TGTGCCAGCAGTTCCGACCGATTAGAGCAGTTCTTC
CASSSDRLEQFF
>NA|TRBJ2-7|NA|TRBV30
TGTGCCTGGAGCACAGGGCACGAGCAGTACTTC
CAWSTGHEQYF
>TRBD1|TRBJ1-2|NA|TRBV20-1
TGCAGTGCTAGAGATAGGGGACAGGGGGCATGGGGCTACACCTTC
CSARDRGQGAWGYTF
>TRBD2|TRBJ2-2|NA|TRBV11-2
TGTGCCAGCAGCTTAAGTTTAGCGGGAGGGATTTTGAACACCGGGGAGCTGTTTTTT
CASSLSLAGGILNTGELFF
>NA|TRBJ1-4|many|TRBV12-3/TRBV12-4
NA
CASSFGEGGEKLFF
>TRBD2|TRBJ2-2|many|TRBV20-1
TGCAGTGCTAGTCGGGGACTAGCGGGAGGCGCGAACACCGGGGAGCTGTTTTTT
CSASRGLAGGANTGELFF
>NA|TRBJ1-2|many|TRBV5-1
TGCGCCAGCAGCCTGGACAACCCCTTCAACTATGGCTACACCTTC
CASSLDNPFNYGYTF
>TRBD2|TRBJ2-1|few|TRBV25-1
TGTGCCAGCAGTATTCCGGGAGGAGGCTACAATGAGCAGTTCTTC
CASSIPGGGYNEQFF
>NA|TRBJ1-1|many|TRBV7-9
TGTGCCAGCAGCCCGGGTGGAGCTGAAGCTTTCTTT
CASSPGGAEAFF
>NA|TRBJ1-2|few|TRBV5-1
TGCGCCAGCAGCTTGCACTGGGGCGCCGAATATGGCTACACCTTC
CASSLHWGAEYGYTF
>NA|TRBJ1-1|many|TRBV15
TGTGCCACCAGCAGCGGACAGACGACTGAAGCTTTCTTT
CATSSGQTTEAFF
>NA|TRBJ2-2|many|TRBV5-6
TGTGCCAGCAGCTCTCCGACTGCGGAGCTGTTTTTT
CASSSPTAELFF
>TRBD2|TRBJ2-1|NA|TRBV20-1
TGCAGTGCTGTTACTAGCGGGAGGTTAAATGAGCAGTTCTTC
CSAVTSGRLNEQFF
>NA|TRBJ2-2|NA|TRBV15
TGTGCCACCCGGGGGAGCGGGTTCAACACCGGGGAGCTGTTTTTT
CATRGSGFNTGELFF
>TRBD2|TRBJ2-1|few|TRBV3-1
TGTGCCAGCAGCCACGAATGGACTAGCGGGAGGCCCGAGCAGTTCTTC
CASSHEWTSGRPEQFF